The next 22 T cell receptor beta chains were all read from a single sample in a study of CD8+CD57+ T cells in acquired aplastic anemia. The sequenced patients had an expansion of CD8+CD57+ cells seen by flow cytometry. Genomic DNA templated the TCR beta VDJ and CDR3 profiling. TCRdb recomputed calls from the reads with MiXCR, one row per CDR3 protein. The sample has 150,000 to 200,000 distinct CDR3 sequences; 45% to 60% are singletons. What was sequenced was sorted CD4+, CD8+, or CD8+CD57+ T cells (not recorded which) from PBMCs. All receptors come from a human donor with aplastic anemia.

The chain has TRBV6-1 and TRBJ1-5; 11 bases line up with TRBD1. Germline loops: CDR1 MNHNS, CDR2 SASEGT. V lost 6 bases and J lost 1; bases outside the gene matches: 11. This CDR3 spans 18 amino acids. The chain's CDR3 is CASRSRPGQGGSNQPQHF. The CDR3 bases are TGTGCCAGCAGGTCCCGCCCGGGACAGGGGGGAAGCAATCAGCCCCAGCATTTT.

This clonotype was recorded many times. The chain has TRBV6-1 and TRBJ2-7; D remains ambiguous. Trimming removed 6 bases at V and 3 bases at J, with 12 bases between. Germline values: CDR1 MNHNS, CDR2 SASEGT. The CDR3 length is 13 residues. The CDR3 reads CASSAQALYEQYF. The DNA of the CDR3 is TGTGCCAGCAGCGCCCAAGCCCTCTACGAGCAGTACTTC.

The CDR3 nucleotides are TGTGCCACCAGTGATAGGACCACCGGGGAGCTGTTTTTT. It translates to CATSDRTTGELFF. The chain uses TRBV24-1 and TRBJ2-2; D ambiguous. Trimming pared 3 bases from V and 4 bases from J, leaving 5 bases between. The CDR3 loop spans 13 amino acids. The V gene's germline CDR1 is KGHDR and CDR2 SFDVKD.

This clonotype has more than one count but fewer than ten. The chain uses TRBV6-5 and TRBJ2-6, with D hard to call. The CDR3 extends over 16 amino acids. The germline V gene has CDR1 MNHEY and CDR2 SVGAGI. V was trimmed by 0 bases and J by 2 bases, leaving 8 bases between them. The CDR3 DNA reads TGTGCCAGCAGTTACTCGTATCTGCCTGGGGCCAACGTCCTGACTTTC. This encodes CASSYSYLPGANVLTF.

This clonotype was observed many times. The V and J genes are TRBV5-6 and TRBJ1-2; no definite D call. The CDR3 sequence is 13 residues long. V shed 4 bases and J shed 7 bases, with 14 bases lying between them. Germline assignment: CDR1 SGHDT and CDR2 YYEEEE. The CDR3 bases are TGTGCCAGCAGCATCCCCCTCGAAGCTGGCTACACCTTC. Encoded protein: CASSIPLEAGYTF.

The chain recombines TRBV24-1 with TRBJ1-2; 12 nucleotides agree with TRBD1. V was pared by 4 bases and J by 6 bases, with 5 bases of the junction left unmatched. The CDR3 totals 15 residues. From germline, CDR1 is KGHDR and CDR2 SFDVKD. As DNA, the CDR3 is TGTGCCACCAGTGACCCTCGGGACAGGGGGCATGGCTACACCTTC. The encoded protein is CATSDPRDRGHGYTF.

This chain joins TRBV10-1 and TRBJ2-1; weak D call: TRBD2 (5 bases). The germline V and J ends were trimmed by 0 bases and 2 bases, with 14 bases remaining between them. The CDR3 contains 17 residues. CDR1 is WNHNN, CDR2 SYGVQD, per germline (reference sequence). The CDR3 bases are TGCGCCAGCAGTGAGTCGTCCGGGGATATGACCTACAATGAGCAGTTCTTC. This codes for CASSESSGDMTYNEQFF.

Comment on this clonotype: This may stem from a read error, because a much larger clone lies one nucleotide away. This chain links TRBV4-1 with TRBJ2-1, with a weak D call TRBD1 (6 bases). The CDR3 runs 14 residues. Germline-derived CDR1 and CDR2 are MGHRA and YSYEKL. In DNA, the CDR3 is TGCGCCAGCAGCCAAGATGGCAGGGGTGATGAGCATTTCTTC. Translation gives CASSQDGRGDEHFF.

This clonotype came up many times. The J gene is TRBJ1-6, the V gene TRBV9; 7 bases match TRBD1. J was trimmed by 6 bases and V by 4 bases; bases with no gene match: 4. The CDR3 has 14 amino acids. The germline gives CDR1 SGDLS, CDR2 YYNGEE. CDR3 DNA sequence: TGTGCCAGCAGCCAAACAGGGGCTAATTCACCCCTCCACTTT. Its protein product is CASSQTGANSPLHF.

Regarding this clonotype: At one of its ends the junction is not consistent with the germline gene, which may arise from a read error. This chain links TRBV11-2 with TRBJ2-7; possible D gene TRBD1, 5 bases. The germline V gene encodes CDR1 SGHAT and CDR2 FQNNGV. This CDR3 is 14 amino acids long. CDR3: CASSPGQGFDEQYF. As DNA, the CDR3 is TGCGCCAGCAGCCCAGGGCAGGGCTTCGACGAGCAGTACTTC.

Ten or more counts support this clonotype. V gene TRBV5-4 combines with J gene TRBJ2-3; TRBD1 agrees at 8 bases. There are 13 residues in the CDR3. Germline V gives CDR1 SGHNT, CDR2 YYREEE (reference sequence). Trimming cost V 10 bases and J 3 bases; bases outside gene matches: 7. CDR3 residues: CAGRTGQTDTQYF. The CDR3 DNA sequence: TGTGCCGGCCGGACAGGGCAAACAGATACGCAGTATTTT. The full variable domain, rest sourced from reference TRBV5-4 and TRBJ2-3, is ETGVTQSPTHLIKTRGQQVTLRCSSQSGHNTVSWYQQALGQGPQFIFQYYREEENGRGNFPPRFSGLQFPNYSSELNVNALELDDSALYLCAGRTGQTDTQYFGPGTRLTVL.

This clonotype was recorded at least ten times. The chain couples TRBV5-6 to TRBJ2-7; D call uncertain. Trimming removed 1 base at V and 7 bases at J, with 18 bases between. This CDR3 comprises 15 residues. Looked up from germline, CDR1 is SGHDT and CDR2 is YYEEEE. CDR3 in DNA: TGTGCCAGCAGCTTGCAACTTACGCAGGCTGAGGAGCAGTACTTC. This encodes CASSLQLTQAEEQYF.

V gene TRBV2 combines with J gene TRBJ2-7; D ambiguous. Germline V gene lookup returns CDR1 SNHLY and CDR2 FYNNEI. With 7 bases removed from V and 2 bases from J, the gap between germline ends came to 18 bases. The CDR3 extends over 15 amino acids. CDR3 sequence reads: CASNTVVTAAYEQYF. The CDR3 nucleotides are TGTGCCAGCAACACGGTGGTCACTGCAGCCTACGAGCAGTACTTC. Combining the CDR3 with reference TRBV2 and TRBJ2-7 gives the whole variable domain EPEVTQTPSHQVTQMGQEVILRCVPISNHLYFYWYRQILGQKVEFLVSFYNNEISEKSEIFDDQFSVERPDGSNFTLKIRSTKLEDSAMYFCASNTVVTAAYEQYFGPGTRLTVT.

The chain employs TRBV24-1 and TRBJ1-5; TRBD1 might be the D (5 bases). Trimming took off 5 bases at V and 5 bases at J, with 9 bases between the two ends. Per germline, CDR1 KGHDR and CDR2 SFDVKD. The CDR3 has 13 amino acids. The CDR3 coding sequence is TGTGCCACCAGTGGTATGGGGGATCAGCCCCAGCATTTT. It is translated as CATSGMGDQPQHF.

J is TRBJ2-1 and V is TRBV19; TRBD1 agrees at 12 bases. Germline V gene lookup returns CDR1 LNHDA and CDR2 SQIVND (reference sequence). This CDR3 has 20 amino acids. Germline trimming cut 4 bases from V and 0 bases from J; bases unmatched to any gene: 13. The CDR3 protein is CASSTPGTGGVKSSYNEQFF. In DNA, the CDR3 is TGTGCCAGTAGTACCCCCGGGACAGGGGGCGTGAAGAGCTCCTACAATGAGCAGTTCTTC.

This clonotype was found a few times. J is TRBJ2-4 and V is TRBV7-8, with D perhaps TRBD1 or TRBD2 (6 bases each). The V end was cut by 2 bases, the J end by 6 bases, with 14 bases between. The CDR3 totals 15 residues. In germline, CDR1 is SGHVS, CDR2 FQNEAQ. CDR3 sequence: CASSLTGGGPNIQYF. The CDR3 nucleotides are TGTGCCAGCAGCTTAACCGGTGGGGGGCCAAACATTCAGTACTTC.

This clonotype has more than one count but fewer than ten. The rearrangement uses TRBV2 and TRBJ1-2; D not certain. The CDR3 is 10 residues long. Trimming shortened V by 7 bases and J by 4 bases, and 4 bases separated the two germline ends. Germline CDR1 and CDR2: SNHLY and FYNNEI. CDR3 DNA: TGTGCCAGCAAAAGCTATGGCTACACCTTC. It encodes CASKSYGYTF.

This rearrangement joins TRBV3-1 to TRBJ2-3, with D possibly matching TRBD2 (5 bases). The CDR3 is 18 amino acids. V was cut by 0 bases and J by 8 bases, with 24 bases left in between. Germline CDR1 LGHDT, CDR2 YNNKEL (reference sequence). CDR3 in amino acids: CASSQEYESSVPRGTQYF. The CDR3 DNA follows: TGTGCCAGCAGCCAAGAGTACGAGAGTTCGGTCCCCCGGGGTACGCAGTATTTT.

This rearrangement joins TRBV25-1 to TRBJ1-6; 7 bases agree with TRBD1. V shed 6 bases and J 10 bases; nucleotides not matched to a gene: 9. The germline V gene has CDR1 MGHDK and CDR2 SYGVNS. The CDR3 consists of 14 residues. In DNA form, the CDR3 reads TGTGCCAGCAGCTTCAACAGGGGAGGATCACCCCTCCACTTT. Translating it yields CASSFNRGGSPLHF.

This clonotype came up once. V and J are TRBV29-1 and TRBJ1-5; a weak D match, TRBD1 (5 bases). CDR1 is SQVTM, CDR2 ANQGSEA, per germline. With 8 bases removed from V and 5 bases from J, the gap between germline ends came to 10 bases. The CDR3 sequence is 11 residues long. This CDR3 reads CSLTRDQPQHF. The CDR3 nucleotides read TGCAGCCTCACCAGGGATCAGCCCCAGCATTTT.

The CDR3 is CASSATGMYNSPLHF. The DNA for the CDR3 is TGTGCCAGCAGCGCCACAGGGATGTATAATTCACCCCTCCACTTT. This chain uses TRBV9 with TRBJ1-6; D might be TRBD1 (6 bases). The CDR3 has 15 amino acids. Trimming stripped 3 bases from V and 4 bases from J, with 11 bases between. Germline CDR1 and CDR2: SGDLS and YYNGEE.

This chain joins TRBV5-8 and TRBJ1-1, with D unclear. The germline V gene encodes CDR1 SGHTS and CDR2 YDEGEE. The CDR3 sequence is 14 residues long. The V and J ends lost 0 bases and 5 bases respectively, with 11 bases between them. CDR3 amino acids: CASSLDPAGTEAFF. As DNA, the CDR3 is TGTGCCAGCAGCTTGGATCCCGCGGGGACTGAAGCTTTCTTT.